This is a list of T cell receptor beta chains from one sample in a study of blood T cell repertoires in COVID-19. Assay: immunoSEQ multiplex PCR; the TCRdb copy retains only in-frame clones and omits some. The repertoire holds about 100,000 clones, with 91% as singletons. The sample taken for sequencing was peripheral blood. Source of these receptors: a man aged 55 to 70 with acute or convalescent COVID-19. CDR3s include the opening cysteine and the closing phenylalanine or tryptophan. A D gene is named only where the DNA matches it firmly. Not all rows give a size; the values are once, few, many and, for expanded clones, a class.

abundance	v_gene	d_gene	j_gene	CDR3nt	CDR3aa
-	TRBV12-5	TRBD1	TRBJ2-3	TGTGCTAGTGGCCCGGACAGGGGTTACACAGATACGCAGTATTTT	CASGPDRGYTDTQYF
-	TRBV19	TRBD1	TRBJ1-5	TGTGCCAGTAGTATAGGGACAGGGGGCAATCAGCCCCAGCATTTT	CASSIGTGGNQPQHF
once	TRBV24-1	TRBD1	TRBJ2-1	TGTGCCACCAGTGACCCAAGGACAGGGGGCACCTACAATGAGCAGTTCTTC	CATSDPRTGGTYNEQFF
-	TRBV5-1	TRBD1	TRBJ1-3	TGCGCCAGCAGCTACTCAGGGGGCGCGGACACCATATATTTT	CASSYSGGADTIYF
once	TRBV7-3	TRBD2	TRBJ2-1	TGTGCCAGCAGCCCATCCGGACTAGCGGGTGTTGTGGATGAGCAGTTCTTC	CASSPSGLAGVVDEQFF
-	TRBV6-5	-	TRBJ2-1	TGTGCCAGCAGTTACCGGACAGCCTTCCAATACAATGAGCAGTTCTTC	CASSYRTAFQYNEQFF
few	TRBV6-5	TRBD1	TRBJ1-5	TGTGCCAGCAGCGTGACAGGGCATGGCAATCAGCCCCAGCATTTT	CASSVTGHGNQPQHF
-	TRBV12-3/TRBV12-4	-	TRBJ2-5	TGTGCCAGCACCTTATCAGGGGACCGGACCCAGTACTTC	CASTLSGDRTQYF
-	TRBV18	TRBD1	TRBJ1-1	TGTGCCAGCTCACCACGGGACAGGACTGAAGCTTTCTTT	CASSPRDRTEAFF
-	TRBV2	-	TRBJ1-5	TGTGCCAGCAGACCCGACAGCTTCAATCAGCCCCAGCATTTT	CASRPDSFNQPQHF
few	TRBV25-1	TRBD1	TRBJ1-4	TGTGCCAGCAGTGGGACAGGGCTTGAAAAACTGTTTTTT	CASSGTGLEKLFF
-	TRBV29-1	-	TRBJ2-6	TGCAGCGTTTCTTTTCGGGGGTCCGGGGCCAACGTCCTGACTTTC	CSVSFRGSGANVLTF
-	TRBV24-1	TRBD2	TRBJ2-5	TGTGCCACCAGTGGTAAAGGACTAGCGGGAGAAGAGACCCAGTACTTC	CATSGKGLAGEETQYF